These T cell receptor beta chains were read from a single sample in a study of long-term antiretroviral therapy in people with HIV. The repertoire was sequenced with immunoSEQ multiplex PCR; TCRdb's copy has only in-frame clones and lacks some. The sample gives tens of thousands of clones, roughly 85% of which show up once; around 3.8% is in the top ten. The sample was unsorted PBMCs, taken 0.8 years before starting antiretroviral therapy. These receptors were taken from a man aged 18 to 35 with HIV. Each CDR3 is given with its conserved first and last residue. A D gene is named only where the DNA matches it firmly. Only part of the rows carry a size: once, few, many, or a class if the clone is expanded.

clone_size d_call j_call cdr3_length v_call cdr3_nt cdr3_aa
- - TRBJ1-1 13 TRBV5-1 TGCGCCAGCAGGGGGACTATAACCTCTGAAGCTTTCTTT CASRGTITSEAFF
- TRBD1 TRBJ2-7 13 TRBV9 TGTGCCAGCAGCGGGGACAGGGGCTACGAGCAGTACTTC CASSGDRGYEQYF
- TRBD1 TRBJ1-4 15 TRBV25-1 TGTGCCAGCAGCCGCAGGACAGGGGGCGTTGAAAAACTGTTTTTT CASSRRTGGVEKLFF
- TRBD2 TRBJ2-1 15 TRBV10-3 TGTGCCATCAGTGGATGGACTAGCGGCAACAATGAGCAGTTCTTC CAISGWTSGNNEQFF
- - TRBJ2-7 12 TRBV2 TGTGCCAGCAGTCGCGCAGCCTACGAGCAGTACTTC CASSRAAYEQYF
few - TRBJ1-1 15 TRBV7-9 TGTGCCAGCAGCTTCGGTTTGTTGAGACCCGAGGGCGCTTTCTTT CASSFGLLRPEGAFF
- - TRBJ1-6 17 TRBV5-1 TGCGCCAGCAGCTTGTTTGGGGGGAGCTCCTATAATTCACCCCTCCACTTT CASSLFGGSSYNSPLHF
- - TRBJ2-1 12 TRBV4-3 TGCGCCAGCAGTCCTAAAGGGCATGAGCAGTTCTTC CASSPKGHEQFF
- - TRBJ1-1 13 TRBV27 TGTGCCAGCAGCCGAATCATGAACACTGAAGCTTTCTTT CASSRIMNTEAFF
- - TRBJ2-3 16 TRBV27 TGTGCCAGCAGTCCCCAGGGAAGTGGATTGACAGATACGCAGTATTTT CASSPQGSGLTDTQYF
- - TRBJ1-1 15 TRBV29-1 TGCAGCGTTAATTTCGTTGGGGGCCGGGGCACTGAAGCTTTCTTT CSVNFVGGRGTEAFF
- - TRBJ2-1 13 TRBV2 TGTGCCAGCATCCGGGACGCCATGTCCGAGCAGTTCTTC CASIRDAMSEQFF
few - TRBJ1-3 12 TRBV7-2 TGTGCCAGCAGCTCCGAGGGTGGCACCATATATTTT CASSSEGGTIYF
- - TRBJ1-5 14 TRBV11-2 TGTGCCAGCAGCTTAGATCACGGGCCTCGGCCCCAGCATTTT CASSLDHGPRPQHF
- - TRBJ2-2 15 TRBV27 TGTGCCAGCCGTGCAGGGTTATCGAACACCGGGGAGCTGTTTTTT CASRAGLSNTGELFF